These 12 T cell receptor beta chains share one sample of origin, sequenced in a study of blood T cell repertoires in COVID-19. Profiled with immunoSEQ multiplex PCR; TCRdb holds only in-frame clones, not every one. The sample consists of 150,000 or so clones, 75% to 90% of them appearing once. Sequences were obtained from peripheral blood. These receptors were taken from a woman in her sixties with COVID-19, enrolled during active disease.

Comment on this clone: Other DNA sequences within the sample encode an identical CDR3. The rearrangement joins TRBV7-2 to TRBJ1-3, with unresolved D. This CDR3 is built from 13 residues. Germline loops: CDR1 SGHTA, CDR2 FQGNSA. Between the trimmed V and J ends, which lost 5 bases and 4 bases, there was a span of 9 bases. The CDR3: CASSLGGGNTIYF. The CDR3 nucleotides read TGTGCCAGCAGCCTCGGAGGCGGAAACACCATATATTTT.

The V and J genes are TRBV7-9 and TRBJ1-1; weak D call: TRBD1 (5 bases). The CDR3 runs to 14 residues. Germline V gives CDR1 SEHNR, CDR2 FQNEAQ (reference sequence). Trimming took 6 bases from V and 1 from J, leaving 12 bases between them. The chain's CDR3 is CASSFNQGNTEAFF. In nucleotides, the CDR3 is TGTGCCAGCAGTTTCAACCAGGGGAACACTGAAGCTTTCTTT. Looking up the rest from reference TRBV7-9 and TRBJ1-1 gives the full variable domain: DTGVSQNPRHKITKRGQNVTFRCDPISEHNRLYWYRQTLGQGPEFLTYFQNEAQLEKSRLLSDRFSAERPKGSFSTLEIQRTEQGDSAMYLCASSFNQGNTEAFFGQGTRLTVV.

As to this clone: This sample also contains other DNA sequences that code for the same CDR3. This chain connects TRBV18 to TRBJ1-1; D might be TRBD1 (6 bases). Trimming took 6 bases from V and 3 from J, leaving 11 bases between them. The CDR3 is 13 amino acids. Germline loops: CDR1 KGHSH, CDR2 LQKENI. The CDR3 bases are TGTGCCAGCTCCCCAGGGGAGGACACTGAAGCTTTCTTT. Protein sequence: CASSPGEDTEAFF.

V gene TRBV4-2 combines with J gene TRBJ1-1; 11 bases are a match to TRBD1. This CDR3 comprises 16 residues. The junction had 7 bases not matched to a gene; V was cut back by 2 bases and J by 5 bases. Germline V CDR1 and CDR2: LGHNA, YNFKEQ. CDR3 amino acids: CASSQHMDRGPTEAFF. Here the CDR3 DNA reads TGTGCCAGCAGCCAACATATGGACAGGGGGCCTACTGAAGCTTTCTTT.

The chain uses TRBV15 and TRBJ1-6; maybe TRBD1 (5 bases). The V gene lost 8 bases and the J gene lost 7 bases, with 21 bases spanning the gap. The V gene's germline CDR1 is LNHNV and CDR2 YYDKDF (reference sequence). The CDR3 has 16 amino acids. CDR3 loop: CATFDRGGGSNSPLHF. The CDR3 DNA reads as TGTGCCACCTTTGATCGCGGGGGGGGTAGCAATTCACCCCTCCACTTT.

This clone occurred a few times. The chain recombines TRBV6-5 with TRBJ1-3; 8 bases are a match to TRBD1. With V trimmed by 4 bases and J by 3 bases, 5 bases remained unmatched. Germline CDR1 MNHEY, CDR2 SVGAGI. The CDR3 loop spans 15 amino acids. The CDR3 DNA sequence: TGTGCCAGCAGTTTGACAGGGGAAGGTGGAAACACCATATATTTT. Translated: CASSLTGEGGNTIYF.

The DNA for the CDR3 is TGTGCCAGCAGCCCTTACAAGAATCAGCCCCAGCATTTT. Translated: CASSPYKNQPQHF. The gene calls are TRBV2 and TRBJ1-5, with no clear D. Between the trimmed V and J ends, which lost 6 bases and 4 bases, there was a span of 10 bases. This CDR3 comprises 13 residues. Germline CDR1 SNHLY, CDR2 FYNNEI.

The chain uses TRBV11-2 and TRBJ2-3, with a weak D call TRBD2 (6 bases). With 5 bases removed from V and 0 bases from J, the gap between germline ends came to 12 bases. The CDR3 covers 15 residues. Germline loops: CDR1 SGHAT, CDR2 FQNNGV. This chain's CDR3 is CASSGERGSTDTQYF. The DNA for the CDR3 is TGTGCCAGCAGCGGCGAACGGGGGAGCACAGATACGCAGTATTTT.

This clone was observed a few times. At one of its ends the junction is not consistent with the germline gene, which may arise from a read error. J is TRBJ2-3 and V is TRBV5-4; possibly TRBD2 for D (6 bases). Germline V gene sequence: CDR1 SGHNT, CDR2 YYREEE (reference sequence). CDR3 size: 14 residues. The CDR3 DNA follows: TGTGCCAGCCCCGCGGGGTGGGGCACGGATACGCAGTATTTT. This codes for CASPAGWGTDTQYF.

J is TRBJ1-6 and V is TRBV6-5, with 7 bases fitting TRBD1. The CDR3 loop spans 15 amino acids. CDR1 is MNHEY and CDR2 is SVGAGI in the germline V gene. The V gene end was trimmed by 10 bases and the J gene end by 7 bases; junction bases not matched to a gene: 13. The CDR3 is CATGGRGTENSPLHF. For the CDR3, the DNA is TGTGCCACCGGTGGACGCGGGACAGAAAATTCACCCCTCCACTTT.

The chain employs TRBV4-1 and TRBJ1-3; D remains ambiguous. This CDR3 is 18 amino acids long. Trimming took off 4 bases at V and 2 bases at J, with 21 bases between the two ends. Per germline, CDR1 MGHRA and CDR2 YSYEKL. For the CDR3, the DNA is TGCGCCAGCAGCCCATTGGACTTATTGACCTTCGCTGGAAACACCATATATTTT. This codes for CASSPLDLLTFAGNTIYF.

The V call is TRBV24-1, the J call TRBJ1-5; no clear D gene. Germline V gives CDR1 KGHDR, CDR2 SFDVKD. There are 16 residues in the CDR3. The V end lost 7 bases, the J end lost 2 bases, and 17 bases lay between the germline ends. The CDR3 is CATSTPREFGNQPQHF. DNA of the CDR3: TGTGCCACCAGCACTCCCCGGGAGTTCGGCAATCAGCCCCAGCATTTT.